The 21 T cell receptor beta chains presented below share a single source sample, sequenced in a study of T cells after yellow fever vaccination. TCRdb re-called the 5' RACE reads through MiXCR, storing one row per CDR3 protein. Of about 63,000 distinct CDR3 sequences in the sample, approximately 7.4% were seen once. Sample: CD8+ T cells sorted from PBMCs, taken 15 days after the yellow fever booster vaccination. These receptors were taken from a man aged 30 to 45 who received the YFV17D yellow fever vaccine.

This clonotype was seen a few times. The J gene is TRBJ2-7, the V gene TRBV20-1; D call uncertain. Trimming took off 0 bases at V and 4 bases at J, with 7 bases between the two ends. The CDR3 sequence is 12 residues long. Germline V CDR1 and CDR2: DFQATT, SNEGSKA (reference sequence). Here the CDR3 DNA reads TGCAGTGCTAGAGATCTATCTTACGAGCAGTACTTC. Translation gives CSARDLSYEQYF.

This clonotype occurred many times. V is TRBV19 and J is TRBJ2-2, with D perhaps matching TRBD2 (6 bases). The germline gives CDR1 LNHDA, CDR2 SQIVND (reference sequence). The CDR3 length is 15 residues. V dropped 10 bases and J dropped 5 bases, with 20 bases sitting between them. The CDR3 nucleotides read TGTGCCACCACGCTAGAGGCCCTAGCGACCGGGGAGCTGTTTTTT. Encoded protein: CATTLEALATGELFF.

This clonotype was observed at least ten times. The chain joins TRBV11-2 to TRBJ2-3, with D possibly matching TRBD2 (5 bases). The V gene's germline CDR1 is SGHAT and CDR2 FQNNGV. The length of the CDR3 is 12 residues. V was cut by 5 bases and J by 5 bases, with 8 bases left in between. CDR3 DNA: TGTGCCAGCAGCGCCGAGGGAGATACGCAGTATTTT. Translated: CASSAEGDTQYF.

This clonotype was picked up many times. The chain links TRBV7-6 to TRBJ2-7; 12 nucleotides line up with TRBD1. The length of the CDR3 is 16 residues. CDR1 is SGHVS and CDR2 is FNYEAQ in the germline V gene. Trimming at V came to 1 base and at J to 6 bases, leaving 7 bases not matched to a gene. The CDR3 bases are TGTGCCAGCAGCTTAGGGGACAGGGGGCAGGTAGGCGAGCAGTACTTC. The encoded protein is CASSLGDRGQVGEQYF.

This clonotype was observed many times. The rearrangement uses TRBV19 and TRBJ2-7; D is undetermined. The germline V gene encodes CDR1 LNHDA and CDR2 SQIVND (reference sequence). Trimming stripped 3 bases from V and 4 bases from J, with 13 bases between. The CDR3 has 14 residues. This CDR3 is CASSIDMGNYEQYF. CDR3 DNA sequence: TGTGCCAGTAGTATTGACATGGGGAATTACGAGCAGTACTTC.

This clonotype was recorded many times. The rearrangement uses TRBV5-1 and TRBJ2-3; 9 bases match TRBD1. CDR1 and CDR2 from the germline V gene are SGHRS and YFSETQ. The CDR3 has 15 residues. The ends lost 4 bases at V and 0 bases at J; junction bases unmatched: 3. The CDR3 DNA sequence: TGCGCCAGCAGCAAAGGGACAGGGAGCACAGATACGCAGTATTTT. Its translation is CASSKGTGSTDTQYF.

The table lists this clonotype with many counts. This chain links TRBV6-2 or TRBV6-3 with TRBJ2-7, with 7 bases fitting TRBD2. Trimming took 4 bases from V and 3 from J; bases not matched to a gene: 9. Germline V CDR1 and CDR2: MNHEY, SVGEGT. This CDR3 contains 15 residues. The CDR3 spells CASSFGLGGSYEQYF. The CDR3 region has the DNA TGTGCCAGCAGTTTTGGTTTGGGCGGGAGCTACGAGCAGTACTTC.

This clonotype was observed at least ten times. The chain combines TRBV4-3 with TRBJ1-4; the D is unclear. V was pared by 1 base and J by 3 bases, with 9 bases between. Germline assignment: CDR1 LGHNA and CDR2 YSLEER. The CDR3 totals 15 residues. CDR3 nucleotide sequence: TGCGCCAGCAGCCAAGGGATGTTGGCTAATGAAAAACTGTTTTTT. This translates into CASSQGMLANEKLFF.

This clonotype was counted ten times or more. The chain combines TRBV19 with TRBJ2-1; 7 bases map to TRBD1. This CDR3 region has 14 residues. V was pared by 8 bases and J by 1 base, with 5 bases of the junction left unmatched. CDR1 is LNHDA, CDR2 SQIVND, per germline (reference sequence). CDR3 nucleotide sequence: TGTGCCAGTGCCCTGACAGGGTCCTACAATGAGCAGTTCTTC. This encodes CASALTGSYNEQFF.

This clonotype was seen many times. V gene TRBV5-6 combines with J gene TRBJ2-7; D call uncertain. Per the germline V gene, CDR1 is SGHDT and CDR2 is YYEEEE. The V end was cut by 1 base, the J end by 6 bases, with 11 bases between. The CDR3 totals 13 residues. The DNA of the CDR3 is TGTGCCAGCAGCTTGTCTGAAGGCCTCGAGCAGTACTTC. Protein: CASSLSEGLEQYF.

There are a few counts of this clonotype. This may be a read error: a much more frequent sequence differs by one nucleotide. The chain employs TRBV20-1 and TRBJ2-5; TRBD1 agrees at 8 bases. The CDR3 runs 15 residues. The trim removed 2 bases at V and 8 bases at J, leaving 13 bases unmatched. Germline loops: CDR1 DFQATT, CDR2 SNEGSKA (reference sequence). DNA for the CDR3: TGCAGTGCTAGACCAGACAGGGGTGACGGGGATACCCAGTACTTC. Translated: CSARPDRGDGDTQYF.

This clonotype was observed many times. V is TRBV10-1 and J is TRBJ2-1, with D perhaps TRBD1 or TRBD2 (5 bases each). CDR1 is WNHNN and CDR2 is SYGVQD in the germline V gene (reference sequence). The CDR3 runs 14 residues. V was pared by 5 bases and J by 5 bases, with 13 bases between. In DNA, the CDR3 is TGCGCCAGCAGTCCGGGACGGATGCACAATGAGCAGTTCTTC. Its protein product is CASSPGRMHNEQFF.

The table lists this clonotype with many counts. The CDR3 DNA reads as TGCAGTGCTAGAGGTTTTTCGGATTCGGAGACCCAGTACTTC. This translates into CSARGFSDSETQYF. The chain uses TRBV20-1 and TRBJ2-5; D gene unclear. The CDR3 contains 14 residues. Germline assignment: CDR1 DFQATT and CDR2 SNEGSKA (reference sequence). Trimming stripped 1 base from V and 5 bases from J, with 14 bases between.

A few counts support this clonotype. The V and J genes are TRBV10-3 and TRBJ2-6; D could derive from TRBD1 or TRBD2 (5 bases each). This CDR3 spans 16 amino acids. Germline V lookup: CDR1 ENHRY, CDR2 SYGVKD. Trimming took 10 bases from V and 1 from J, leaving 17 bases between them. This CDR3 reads CATAVAGSSGANVLTF. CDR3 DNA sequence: TGTGCCACCGCCGTGGCAGGGAGTTCTGGGGCCAACGTCCTGACTTTC.

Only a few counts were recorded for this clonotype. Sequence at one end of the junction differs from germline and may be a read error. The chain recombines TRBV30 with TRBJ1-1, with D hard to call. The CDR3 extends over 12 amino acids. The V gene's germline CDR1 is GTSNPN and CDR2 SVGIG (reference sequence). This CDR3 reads CAWTAMNTEAFF. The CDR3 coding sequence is TGTGCTTGGACGGCTATGAACACTGAAGCTTTCTTT.

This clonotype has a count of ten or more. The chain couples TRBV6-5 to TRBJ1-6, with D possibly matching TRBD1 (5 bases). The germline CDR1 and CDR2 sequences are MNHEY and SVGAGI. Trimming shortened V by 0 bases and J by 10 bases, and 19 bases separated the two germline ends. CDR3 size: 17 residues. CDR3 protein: CASSYSRDSVKNSPLHF. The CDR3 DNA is TGTGCCAGCAGTTACTCGAGGGACTCGGTGAAAAACTCACCCCTCCACTTT.

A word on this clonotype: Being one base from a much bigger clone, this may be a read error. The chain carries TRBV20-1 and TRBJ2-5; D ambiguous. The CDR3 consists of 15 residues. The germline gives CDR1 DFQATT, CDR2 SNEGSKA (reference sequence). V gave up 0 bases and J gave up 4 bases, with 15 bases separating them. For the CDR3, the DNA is TGCAGTGCTAGAGATTTGTTGCAGGAAGGAGAGACCCAGTACTTC. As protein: CSARDLLQEGETQYF.

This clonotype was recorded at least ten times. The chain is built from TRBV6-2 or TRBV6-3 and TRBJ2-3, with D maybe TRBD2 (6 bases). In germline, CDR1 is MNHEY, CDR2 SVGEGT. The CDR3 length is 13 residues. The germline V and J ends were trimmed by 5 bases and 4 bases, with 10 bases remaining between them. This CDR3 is CASSLGLPDTQYF. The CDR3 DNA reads TGTGCCAGCAGTCTCGGACTACCAGATACGCAGTATTTT.

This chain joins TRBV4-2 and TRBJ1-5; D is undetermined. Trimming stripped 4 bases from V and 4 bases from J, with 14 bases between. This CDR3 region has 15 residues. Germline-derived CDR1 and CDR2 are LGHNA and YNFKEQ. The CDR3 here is CASSREVLVNQPQHF. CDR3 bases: TGTGCCAGCAGCCGGGAGGTCTTGGTGAATCAGCCCCAGCATTTT.

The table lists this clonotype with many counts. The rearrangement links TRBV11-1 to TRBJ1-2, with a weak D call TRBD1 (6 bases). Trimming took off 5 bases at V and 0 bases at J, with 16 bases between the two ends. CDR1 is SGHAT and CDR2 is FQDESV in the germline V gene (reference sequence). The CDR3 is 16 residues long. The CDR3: CASSPSLGGPNYGYTF. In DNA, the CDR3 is TGTGCCAGCAGCCCATCCCTTGGGGGGCCTAACTATGGCTACACCTTC. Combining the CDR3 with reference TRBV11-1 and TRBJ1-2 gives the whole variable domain EAEVAQSPRYKITEKSQAVAFWCDPISGHATLYWYRQILGQGPELLVQFQDESVVDDSQLPKDRFSAERLKGVDSTLKIQPAELGDSAMYLCASSPSLGGPNYGYTFGSGTRLTVV.

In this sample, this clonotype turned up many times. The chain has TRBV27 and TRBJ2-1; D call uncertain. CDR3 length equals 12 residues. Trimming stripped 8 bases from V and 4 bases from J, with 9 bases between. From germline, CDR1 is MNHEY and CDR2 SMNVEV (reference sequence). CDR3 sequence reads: CASYDSYNEQFF. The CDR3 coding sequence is TGTGCCAGCTATGACTCATACAATGAGCAGTTCTTC.